Shown below are 17 T cell receptor beta chains from a single sample sequenced in a study of blood T cell repertoires in COVID-19. Profiling relied on immunoSEQ multiplex PCR, and the TCRdb table lists in-frame clones only, not all of them. The repertoire holds around 200,000 clones, with 83% as singletons. The sample comprised peripheral blood. Receptor source: a woman aged 25-40 years with COVID-19, enrolled during active disease.

This clone showed up just a few times. The chain employs TRBV19 and TRBJ2-6; D is uncertain. This CDR3 region has 15 residues. Deletions cut 7 bases from V and 0 bases from J, with 10 bases between. The germline V gene has CDR1 LNHDA and CDR2 SQIVND (reference sequence). The CDR3 loop reads CASTSFRSGANVLTF. CDR3 nucleotides: TGTGCCAGTACCTCTTTCCGCTCTGGGGCCAACGTCCTGACTTTC.

This chain connects TRBV11-2 to TRBJ1-6; 9 positions agree with TRBD1. Looked up from germline, CDR1 is SGHAT and CDR2 is FQNNGV. The V gene end was trimmed by 5 bases and the J gene end by 7 bases; junction bases not matched to a gene: 6. The CDR3 length is 15 residues. CDR3 sequence (DNA): TGTGCCAGCAGCCCATGGACAGGGGAGAATTCACCCCTCCACTTT. As protein: CASSPWTGENSPLHF.

CDR3 protein: CASSLVWGGREAFF. The CDR3 DNA sequence: TGTGCCAGCAGCTTAGTGTGGGGGGGCCGGGAAGCTTTCTTT. V is TRBV7-2 and J is TRBJ1-1; a possible D gene is TRBD1 (6 bases). Germline values: CDR1 SGHTA, CDR2 FQGNSA. V dropped 1 base and J dropped 8 bases, with 14 bases sitting between them. There are 14 residues in the CDR3.

The chain has TRBV9 and TRBJ2-1, with TRBD2 as a possible D gene (6 bases). There are 18 residues in the CDR3. With 0 bases removed from V and 5 bases from J, the gap between germline ends came to 21 bases. From germline, CDR1 is SGDLS and CDR2 YYNGEE. CDR3 loop: CASSVDLQSYPGDNEQFF. The CDR3 DNA reads TGTGCCAGCAGCGTAGACTTGCAGTCCTACCCGGGGGACAATGAGCAGTTCTTC.

This clone was observed a single time. The chain couples TRBV7-2 to TRBJ1-6; 9 positions agree with TRBD1. The V and J ends lost 3 bases and 7 bases, in that order; junction bases with no gene match: 7. The germline V gene has CDR1 SGHTA and CDR2 FQGNSA. The CDR3 runs 16 residues. CDR3 nucleotides: TGTGCCAGCAGCTTTTCCGGGACAGGGAGAAATTCACCCCTCCACTTT. Translation gives CASSFSGTGRNSPLHF.

This sequence joins TRBV27 and TRBJ1-1, with TRBD1 identical over 8 bases. J lost 1 base, V lost 2 bases, and 9 bases had no gene match. Germline V gene sequence: CDR1 MNHEY, CDR2 SMNVEV (reference sequence). The CDR3 is 17 amino acids. The CDR3 reads CASSLQQGEETNTEAFF. CDR3 in DNA: TGTGCCAGCAGTTTACAACAGGGGGAGGAGACGAACACTGAAGCTTTCTTT.

Only a few counts were recorded for this clone. CDR3: CASSSGTGANYGYTF. The CDR3 DNA reads TGCGCCAGCAGCTCCGGGACAGGGGCTAACTATGGCTACACCTTC. V usage is TRBV5-1 and J usage is TRBJ1-2; TRBD1 matches 10 bases. The CDR3 has 15 residues. Germline V gene sequence: CDR1 SGHRS, CDR2 YFSETQ. V dropped 3 bases and J dropped 0; count of bases not matched to a gene: 2. Full variable domain (outside the CDR3, taken from reference TRBV5-1 and TRBJ1-2): KAGVTQTPRYLIKTRGQQVTLSCSPISGHRSVSWYQQTPGQGLQFLFEYFSETQRNKGNFPGRFSGRQFSNSRSEMNVSTLELGDSALYLCASSSGTGANYGYTFGSGTRLTVV.

The chain uses TRBV7-3 and TRBJ1-2, with TRBD1 as a possible D gene (6 bases). Germline V gene data show CDR1 as SGHTA and CDR2 as FQGTGA. The CDR3 is 13 amino acids. Deletions cut 2 bases from V and 7 bases from J, with 11 bases between. The CDR3 coding sequence is TGTGCCAGCAGCTTACGGCAGGGGTCTGGCTACACCTTC. It translates to CASSLRQGSGYTF.

This clone appeared a single time. The chain links TRBV9 to TRBJ1-2; D may be TRBD1 (6 bases). V gave up 4 bases and J gave up 8 bases, with 12 bases separating them. The CDR3 spans 12 residues. From germline, CDR1 is SGDLS and CDR2 YYNGEE. DNA of the CDR3: TGTGCCAGCAGCACCCCAGGGGCCGGCTACACCTTC. Translation: CASSTPGAGYTF.

The V call is TRBV7-9, the J call TRBJ1-2, with TRBD1 as a possible D gene (6 bases). Germline assignment: CDR1 SEHNR and CDR2 FQNEAQ (reference sequence). The CDR3 covers 15 residues. V was trimmed by 5 bases and J by 0 bases, leaving 13 bases between them. CDR3 in DNA: TGTGCCAGCAGCCCAAGCGACAGGTCTAACTATGGCTACACCTTC. It yields the protein CASSPSDRSNYGYTF.

The V and J genes are TRBV7-9 and TRBJ2-7; 13 bases match TRBD2. Germline loops: CDR1 SEHNR, CDR2 FQNEAQ (reference sequence). V lost 5 bases to trimming and J lost 0 bases; unmatched junction nucleotides: 13. The CDR3 sequence is 19 residues long. The CDR3 loop is CASSQILAGGLRSSYEQYF. The CDR3 DNA is TGTGCCAGCAGCCAAATACTAGCGGGAGGGCTCCGGAGCTCCTACGAGCAGTACTTC.

The rearrangement links TRBV7-9 to TRBJ2-1; a weak D match, TRBD1 (6 bases). Germline V gene data show CDR1 as SEHNR and CDR2 as FQNEAQ (reference sequence). This CDR3 contains 13 residues. Between the trimmed V and J ends, which lost 5 bases and 3 bases, there was a span of 8 bases. CDR3 in DNA: TGTGCCAGCAGCCTGGGACACTACAATGAGCAGTTCTTC. Translating it yields CASSLGHYNEQFF.

The chain employs TRBV9 and TRBJ1-1; D may be TRBD1 (5 bases). Trimming pared 4 bases from V and 4 bases from J, leaving 11 bases between. Per germline, CDR1 SGDLS and CDR2 YYNGEE. The CDR3 is made up of 13 amino acids. The CDR3 coding sequence is TGTGCCAGCAGCCCCCAACAGGTCACTGAAGCTTTCTTT. This encodes CASSPQQVTEAFF.

This chain connects TRBV6-5 to TRBJ1-1; 8 bases are shared with TRBD1. After removal of 6 bases from V and 3 bases from J, the junction contained 3 bases not matched to a gene. The CDR3 has 13 residues. The V gene's germline CDR1 is MNHEY and CDR2 SVGAGI. The CDR3 loop is CASSWTGYTEAFF. The CDR3 DNA sequence: TGTGCCAGCAGCTGGACAGGGTACACTGAAGCTTTCTTT.

The chain is built from TRBV18 and TRBJ2-7; 7 bases are a match to TRBD1. Germline values: CDR1 KGHSH, CDR2 LQKENI. Germline trimming cut 3 bases from V and 3 bases from J; bases unmatched to any gene: 5. The CDR3 runs 14 residues. The CDR3 spells CASSPGQVRYEQYF. In DNA, the CDR3 is TGTGCCAGCTCACCCGGACAGGTCCGCTACGAGCAGTACTTC.

The chain uses TRBV30 and TRBJ2-7, with D perhaps TRBD1 (5 bases). There are 14 residues in the CDR3. The V gene's germline CDR1 is GTSNPN and CDR2 SVGIG (reference sequence). V was shortened by 1 base and J by 3 bases, with 13 bases between the two germline ends. CDR3 in DNA: TGTGCCTGGAGTGATGGGGCGAAGCTCTACGAGCAGTACTTC. The encoded protein is CAWSDGAKLYEQYF.

A single count supports this clone. The chain carries TRBV9 and TRBJ1-2; D unresolved. Per germline, CDR1 SGDLS and CDR2 YYNGEE. Trimming took 2 bases from V and 6 from J, leaving 17 bases between them. The CDR3 length is 15 residues. In DNA, the CDR3 is TGTGCCAGCAGCGTCGACGGAGGGATTTACCATGGCTACACCTTC. This sequence encodes CASSVDGGIYHGYTF.